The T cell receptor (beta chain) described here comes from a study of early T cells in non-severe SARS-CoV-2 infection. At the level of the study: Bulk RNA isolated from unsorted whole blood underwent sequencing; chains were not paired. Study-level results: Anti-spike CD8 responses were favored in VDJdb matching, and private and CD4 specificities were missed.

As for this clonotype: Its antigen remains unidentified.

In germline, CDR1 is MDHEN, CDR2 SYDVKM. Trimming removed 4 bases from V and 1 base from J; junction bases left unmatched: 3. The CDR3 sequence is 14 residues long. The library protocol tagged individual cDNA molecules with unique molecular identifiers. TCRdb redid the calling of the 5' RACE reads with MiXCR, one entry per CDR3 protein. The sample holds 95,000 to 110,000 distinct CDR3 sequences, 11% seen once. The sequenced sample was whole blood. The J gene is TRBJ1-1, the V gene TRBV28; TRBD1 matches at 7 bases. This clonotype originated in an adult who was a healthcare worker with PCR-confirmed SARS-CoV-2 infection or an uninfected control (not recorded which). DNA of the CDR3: TGTGCCAGCAGTTCCGGGACAGCGAACACTGAAGCTTTCTTT. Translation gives CASSSGTANTEAFF.